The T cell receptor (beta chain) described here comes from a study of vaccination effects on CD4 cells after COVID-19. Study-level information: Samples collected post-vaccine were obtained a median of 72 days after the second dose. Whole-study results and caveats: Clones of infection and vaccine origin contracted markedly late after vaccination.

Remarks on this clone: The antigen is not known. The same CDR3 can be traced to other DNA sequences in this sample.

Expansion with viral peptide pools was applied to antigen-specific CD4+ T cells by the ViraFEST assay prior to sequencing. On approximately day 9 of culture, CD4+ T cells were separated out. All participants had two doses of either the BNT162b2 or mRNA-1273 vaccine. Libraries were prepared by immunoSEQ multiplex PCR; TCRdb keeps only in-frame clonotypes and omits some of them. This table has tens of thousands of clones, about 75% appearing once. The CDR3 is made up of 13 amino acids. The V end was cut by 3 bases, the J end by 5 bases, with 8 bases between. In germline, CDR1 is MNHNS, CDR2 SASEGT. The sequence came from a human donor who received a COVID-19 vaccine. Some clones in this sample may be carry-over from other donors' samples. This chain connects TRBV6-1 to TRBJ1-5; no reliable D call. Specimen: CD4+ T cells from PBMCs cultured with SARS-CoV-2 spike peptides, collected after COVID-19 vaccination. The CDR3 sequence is CASSEFWDQPQHF. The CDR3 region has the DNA TGTGCCAGCAGTGAGTTCTGGGATCAGCCCCAGCATTTT.